These 21 T cell receptor beta chains were all obtained from the same sample, sequenced in a study of cytomegalovirus exposure and HLA in healthy donors. Amplification used 60 Vbeta primers and 13 Jbeta primers. TCRdb's copy holds only in-frame clones and misses some; the assay was immunoSEQ multiplex PCR. This repertoire includes under 130,000 clones. Sequences were obtained from PBMCs. Receptors were obtained from a man aged 40-49 years in good health and CMV-seronegative.

The chain joins TRBV11-2 to TRBJ2-7; TRBD2 aligns across 10 bases. This CDR3 contains 13 residues. Trimming at V came to 8 bases and at J to 5 bases, leaving 6 bases not matched to a gene. Germline lookup yields CDR1 SGHAT and CDR2 FQNNGV. The CDR3 loop is CASSLAGVDEQYF. The CDR3 coding sequence is TGTGCCAGCTCCCTAGCGGGGGTGGACGAGCAGTACTTC.

The chain joins TRBV2 to TRBJ2-7, with a tentative D call TRBD1 (5 bases). The CDR3 covers 14 residues. Trimming cost V 1 base and J 2 bases, with 9 bases left between them. Germline loops: CDR1 SNHLY, CDR2 FYNNEI. Here the CDR3 reads CASSEGWGPYEQYF. CDR3 DNA sequence: TGTGCCAGCAGTGAAGGGTGGGGCCCCTACGAGCAGTACTTC.

J is TRBJ2-7 and V is TRBV7-2; TRBD2 might be the D (6 bases). The CDR3 length is 14 residues. CDR1 is SGHTA, CDR2 FQGNSA, per germline. Between the trimmed V and J ends, which lost 3 bases and 3 bases, there was a span of 12 bases. CDR3 sequence (DNA): TGTGCCAGCAGCTTCGGGACTCAAAACTACGAGCAGTACTTC. Translated, it gives CASSFGTQNYEQYF.

The CDR3 nucleotides read TGTGCCAGCAGTGTCAGGGCCACAGATACGCAGTATTTT. Its translation: CASSVRATDTQYF. The chain joins TRBV2 to TRBJ2-3, with D maybe TRBD1 (5 bases). There are 13 residues in the CDR3. Trimming removed 4 bases from V and 2 bases from J, with 7 bases in between. The germline CDR1 and CDR2 sequences are SNHLY and FYNNEI.

The chain has TRBV4-3 and TRBJ1-2; the D is unclear. CDR1 is LGHNA, CDR2 YSLEER, per germline. The length of the CDR3 is 16 residues. Trimming removed 2 bases from V and 1 base from J, with 14 bases in between. The CDR3 reads CASSQIAKESNYGYTF. The CDR3 DNA reads as TGCGCCAGCAGCCAAATCGCGAAAGAGAGTAACTATGGCTACACCTTC.

The CDR3 loop reads CASSAQGFLGEQYF. CDR3 in DNA: TGTGCCAGCAGCGCTCAGGGTTTCCTGGGCGAGCAGTACTTC. The chain carries TRBV7-9 and TRBJ2-7, with a tentative D call TRBD1 (5 bases). Germline-derived CDR1 and CDR2 are SEHNR and FQNEAQ (reference sequence). This CDR3 is 14 amino acids long. V dropped 5 bases and J dropped 6 bases, with 17 bases sitting between them.

The rearrangement joins TRBV5-5 to TRBJ2-1, with 8 nucleotides matching TRBD2. In germline, CDR1 is SGHKS, CDR2 YYEKEE (reference sequence). This CDR3 has 18 residues. V gave up 0 bases and J gave up 9 bases; unmatched junction bases: 17. CDR3 in amino acids: CASSLVAGGGRGGGEQFF. The CDR3 nucleotides are TGTGCCAGCAGCTTGGTTGCGGGAGGAGGCCGTGGTGGCGGTGAGCAGTTCTTC.

V and J are TRBV6-5 and TRBJ1-1, with 7 nucleotides matching TRBD1. Germline V gives CDR1 MNHEY, CDR2 SVGAGI. The CDR3 contains 15 residues. The V and J ends lost 0 bases and 6 bases, in that order; junction bases with no gene match: 7. CDR3 coding DNA: TGTGCCAGCAGTTACTCGCTGCAGGGGGATTCTGAAGCTTTCTTT. Its protein product is CASSYSLQGDSEAFF.

The rearrangement uses TRBV7-9 and TRBJ2-7; D call uncertain. The V and J ends lost 5 bases and 7 bases respectively, with 12 bases between them. Germline loops: CDR1 SEHNR, CDR2 FQNEAQ (reference sequence). This CDR3 region has 12 residues. The chain's CDR3 is CASSLNFGEQYF. For the CDR3, the DNA is TGTGCCAGCAGCCTGAACTTCGGGGAGCAGTACTTC.

The V gene is TRBV13, the J gene TRBJ2-3, with 13 nucleotides matching TRBD2. This CDR3 is 16 amino acids long. V lost 5 bases, J lost 3 bases, and 5 bases stayed unmatched. Germline V gene sequence: CDR1 PRHDT, CDR2 FYEKMQ (reference sequence). The CDR3: CASSLRTSGRTDTQYF. DNA of the CDR3: TGTGCCAGCAGCCTTCGGACTAGCGGGAGAACAGATACGCAGTATTTT.

V and J are TRBV5-1 and TRBJ1-1; no definite D call. Germline loops: CDR1 SGHRS, CDR2 YFSETQ. The CDR3 contains 16 residues. The germline V and J ends were trimmed by 0 bases and 1 base, with 13 bases remaining between them. CDR3 sequence (DNA): TGCGCCAGCAGCTTGGACGTCTTACAGCCGAACACTGAAGCTTTCTTT. Its protein product is CASSLDVLQPNTEAFF.

Concerning this clone: At one end, the junction sequence differs from germline, possibly due to a read error. Other nucleotide sequences in the sample specify the same CDR3. The chain has TRBV5-6 and TRBJ2-5, with TRBD2 matching 10 bases. Germline V gives CDR1 SGHDT, CDR2 YYEEEE. The CDR3 is 18 residues long. The CDR3 reads CASSLAHSSGGRQETQYF. CDR3 sequence (DNA): TGTGCCAGTAGCTTGGCCCACTCTAGCGGGGGCCGCCAAGAGACCCAGTACTTC.

The V call is TRBV4-1, the J call TRBJ2-1, with 11 positions matching TRBD2. CDR1 MGHRA and CDR2 YSYEKL come from the germline V gene. CDR3 length: 16 residues. J was trimmed by 8 bases and V by 2 bases; bases with no gene match: 8. CDR3 protein: CASSQILAGDIDEQFF. Here the CDR3 DNA reads TGCGCCAGCAGCCAAATACTAGCGGGAGATATAGATGAGCAGTTCTTC.

The J gene is TRBJ1-1, the V gene TRBV7-9, with D maybe TRBD1 (6 bases). The CDR3 length is 16 residues. The germline V gene encodes CDR1 SEHNR and CDR2 FQNEAQ (reference sequence). The V and J ends lost 5 bases and 1 base respectively, with 17 bases between them. The CDR3 DNA follows: TGTGCCAGCAGCCCCGGCGGGGGGCGGAGGAACACTGAAGCTTTCTTT. Translated: CASSPGGGRRNTEAFF.

The CDR3, as DNA: TGTGCCAGAAGCTTGGCAGGGTTGGAAGGCAATCAGCCCCAGCATTTT. This encodes CARSLAGLEGNQPQHF. V gene TRBV5-3 combines with J gene TRBJ1-5, with D perhaps matching TRBD1 (5 bases). TRBV5-3 has ORF status, its function being uncertain. Trimming took 0 bases from V and 2 from J, leaving 12 bases between them. The CDR3 loop spans 16 amino acids.

V usage is TRBV5-1 and J usage is TRBJ1-5; the D gene is possibly TRBD1 (6 bases). Trimming took off 4 bases at V and 2 bases at J, with 16 bases between the two ends. Germline assignment: CDR1 SGHRS and CDR2 YFSETQ. The CDR3 has 16 amino acids. CDR3 loop: CASSPGGGQGNQPQHF. The CDR3 nucleotides are TGCGCCAGCAGCCCCGGCGGGGGGCAGGGCAATCAGCCCCAGCATTTT.

As regards this clone: Other nucleotide sequences in the sample specify the same CDR3. V gene TRBV18 combines with J gene TRBJ1-1; D possibly corresponds to TRBD1 (6 bases). This CDR3 comprises 13 residues. The germline V and J ends were trimmed by 3 bases and 5 bases, with 10 bases remaining between them. The germline V gene has CDR1 KGHSH and CDR2 LQKENI. CDR3 sequence: CASSPNRDTEAFF. The CDR3 DNA reads as TGTGCCAGCTCACCCAACAGGGATACTGAAGCTTTCTTT.

The chain carries TRBV29-1 and TRBJ2-7; TRBD2 might be the D (6 bases). V lost 4 bases to trimming and J lost 2 bases, with 9 bases between them. CDR1 and CDR2 from the germline V gene are SQVTM and ANQGSEA. The CDR3 is 12 residues long. CDR3 nucleotide sequence: TGCAGCGTTGGTGCGGGACCCTACGAGCAGTACTTC. As protein: CSVGAGPYEQYF.

The V call is TRBV15, the J call TRBJ2-7; TRBD2 might be the D (6 bases). The CDR3 is 16 residues long. Trimming stripped 6 bases from V and 3 bases from J, with 21 bases between. Germline V gene lookup returns CDR1 LNHNV and CDR2 YYDKDF (reference sequence). The CDR3 nucleotides read TGTGCCACCAGTGAGACGGGGGTTAGCGGAGACTACGAGCAGTACTTC. It yields the protein CATSETGVSGDYEQYF. Full variable domain (missing parts from reference TRBV15 and TRBJ2-7): DAMVIQNPRYQVTQFGKPVTLSCSQTLNHNVMYWYQQKSSQAPKLLFHYYDKDFNNEADTPDNFQSRRPNTSFCFLDIRSPGLGDTAMYLCATSETGVSGDYEQYFGPGTRLTVT.

The chain employs TRBV6-5 and TRBJ1-1; no firm D call. Germline V gives CDR1 MNHEY, CDR2 SVGAGI. V was clipped by 2 bases and J by 5 bases, with 15 bases between them. The CDR3 runs to 15 residues. CDR3 sequence: CASSYRGGKGTEAFF. The CDR3 DNA reads as TGTGCCAGCAGTTACCGGGGAGGGAAAGGAACTGAAGCTTTCTTT.

The gene calls are TRBV4-3 and TRBJ2-7; unclear D gene. The germline V gene has CDR1 LGHNA and CDR2 YSLEER. The CDR3 covers 15 residues. V was cut by 1 base and J by 4 bases, with 14 bases left in between. The CDR3 protein is CASSQGTQVLYEQYF. CDR3 DNA: TGCGCCAGCAGCCAAGGAACCCAGGTACTGTACGAGCAGTACTTC.